Relative to its sample, the clone carrying this TCR beta chain is medium-sized. Its antigen is currently unknown. This record belongs to a study of liver allograft versus peripheral blood T cells. Whole-study context: Peripheral blood of the recipients supplied T cell receptor repertoires that were compared with those in transplanted livers.

TCRdb used MiXCR to reprocess the reads, holding one entry per CDR3 protein. The top ten hold under 45% of the sample, which has roughly 860 distinct CDR3 sequences, more than 14% seen once. The CDR3 is made up of 14 amino acids. V lost 3 bases and J 7 bases, leaving 18 bases between the germline ends. Germline-derived CDR1 and CDR2 are DFQATT and SNEGSKA (reference sequence). Notes on the study in general: There were reportedly differences between T cell receptor repertoires inside liver allografts and those in peripheral blood.

The chain carries TRBV20-1 and TRBJ1-1; the D gene is possibly TRBD1 (6 bases). The TCR was taken from a human patient who had a liver transplant. Some of the T cells may derive from the graft donor. The CDR3, as DNA: TGCAGTGCTAGGGGAACAGGGCGCTCGGATGAAGCTTTCTTT. Protein product: CSARGTGRSDEAFF.